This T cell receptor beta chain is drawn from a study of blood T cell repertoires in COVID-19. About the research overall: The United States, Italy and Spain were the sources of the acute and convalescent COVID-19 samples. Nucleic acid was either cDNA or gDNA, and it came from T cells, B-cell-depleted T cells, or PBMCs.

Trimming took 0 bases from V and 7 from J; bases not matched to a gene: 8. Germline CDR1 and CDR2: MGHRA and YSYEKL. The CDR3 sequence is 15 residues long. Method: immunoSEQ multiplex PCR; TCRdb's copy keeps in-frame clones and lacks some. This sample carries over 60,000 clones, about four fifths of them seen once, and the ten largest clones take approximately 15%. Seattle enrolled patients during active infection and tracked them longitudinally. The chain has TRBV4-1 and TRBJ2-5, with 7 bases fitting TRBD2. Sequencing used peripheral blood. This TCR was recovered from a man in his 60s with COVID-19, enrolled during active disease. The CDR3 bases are TGCGCCAGCAGCCAAGAGTCGGGAGGCCCGGGGACCCAGTACTTC. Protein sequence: CASSQESGGPGTQYF.